This T cell receptor (beta chain) was documented in a study of T cell repertoires in breast cancer (dated by TCRdb to 2015 to 2016). Study-level background: Tumors, lymph nodes and peripheral blood lymphocytes from breast cancer patients, as well as peripheral blood from healthy control donors, were profiled. Controls included nine healthy donors of an age range similar to the patients. Tumors and tumor-involved lymph nodes were minced, digested with Liberase and DNase, and then passed through 70-um and 40-um filters. Most of the approximately 19 patient tumors analyzed for shared TCRs were ER+/PR+. On average, approximately 500,000 sequences per sample and roughly 10 reads per input cell were obtained by sequencing. Tumor-free lymph nodes were processed without enzymatic digestion, and blood samples were separated by Ficoll. Because breast cancer has a low mutational burden and common mutations are rare, the study reasoned that TCRs shared between breast cancer patients would target shared antigens. General conclusions and limits of the study: Discarding singleton TCRs and sampling only part of each tumor may have missed genuine antitumor clones. Emulsion RT-PCR was considered qualitative rather than quantitative, because transcript abundance and primer differences skewed the recovery of clones. Tumor-involved sentinel lymph nodes shared about fourfold more TCRs with matched tumor repertoires than tumor-free nodes (7.7% versus 2%). TRBV7 predominance was observed among shared TCRs, which possibly reflected tumor recognition or mispriming bias from eight TRBV7 primers. Shared TCRs were encoded by various nucleotide sequences, which suggests selection and expansion based on antigen. Eighteen TCR pairs were shared across seven or more patient tumors and were rarely found in control blood, which suggested possible tumor specificity.

The study used an expanded emulsion RT-PCR method with primers for all TCR V genes to analyze paired alpha-beta TCRs of CD8+ T cells. CD8+ T cells were isolated with a CD8 positive selection kit and were then incubated overnight in around 9.2 IU/mL IL-2 prior to emulsion RT-PCR. The CDR3 starts with the cysteine, ends with the phenylalanine, and has 14 residues. Kept here is only the CDR3 DNA, which spans 42 bases and is read in frame from base 1. The germline V gene encodes CDR1 SEHNR and CDR2 FQNEAQ (reference sequence). Trimming takes 1 base from V and 7 bases from J, and the germline ends sit 13 bases apart. The library was obtained by emulsion pairing. Unpaired genes were suppressed by a second nested PCR containing blocking oligos, after which a third nested PCR added Illumina adaptors and barcodes. Each emulsion RT-PCR master mix held about 4,500-250,000 T cells and included C-region, Stepout and V-region primers. The emulsions were generated using the Micellula Emulsion and Purification Kit, and the RT-PCR was run with Qiagen OneStep RT-PCR reagents. Pooled libraries were sequenced with paired-end 2 x 250 reads on an Illumina MiSeq. The paper's processing steps were these. Read pairs were joined in Galaxy and clipped at the engineered overlap into separate alpha and beta files; unclipped reads were discarded. Alpha-beta pairs were assigned with CompleteTCR, a MiTCR-based pipeline that links chains sharing read cluster identifiers using an R script. TCR sequences observed only once, about 1-3.2%, were removed as potential sequencing errors. TCRdb reprocessed the public reads (quality trimming at Q25 with fastp, clone calling with MiXCR) and kept in-frame beta chains. Merged by CDR3 protein, the rows form single entries marked with the most common genes and DNA. Clone size and V and J calls follow TCRdb, not the original study. For this sample the table gives about 40,000 distinct CDR3 sequences, of which under 50% were detected only once. The biggest ten clones account for around 59% of the sample.

For this clonotype: The specificity of this receptor is unknown. Base-call qualities are not available, and no considerably larger clone is one nucleotide away.

The chain was built from TRBV7-9 and TRBJ1-1; the D gene is perhaps TRBD1, from 5 matching bases. The specimen was CD8+ T cells. This sequence originates from a pool of human donors with breast cancer or a healthy control (not recorded which). The CDR3 has the sequence CASSLGGLGVEAFF. The nucleotides are TGTGCCAGCAGCTTAGGGGGGTTAGGGGTTGAAGCTTTCTTT.